These 29 T cell receptor beta chains originate from one sample sequenced in a study of cytomegalovirus exposure and HLA in healthy donors. Both 60 Vbeta primers and 13 Jbeta primers went into the PCR. Repertoires were generated with immunoSEQ multiplex PCR, while TCRdb's copy carries only in-frame clones and drops some. This repertoire shows almost 200,000 clones, about 82% found once; its top ten account for about 2%. Input material: PBMCs. The receptors were gathered from a woman between 50 and 59 years old in good health and CMV-seronegative.

The chain employs TRBV5-6 and TRBJ1-1; D gene unclear. Germline CDR1 and CDR2: SGHDT and YYEEEE. The CDR3 has 13 residues. Trimming stripped 1 base from V and 6 bases from J, with 10 bases between. DNA for the CDR3: TGTGCCAGCAGCTTGTTTGACCTAGCTGAAGCTTTCTTT. This sequence encodes CASSLFDLAEAFF.

This chain uses TRBV7-9 with TRBJ2-1; 10 bases line up with TRBD2. J gave up 7 bases and V 3 bases, and 3 bases lay outside the gene matches. The CDR3 spans 14 residues. The germline V gene has CDR1 SEHNR and CDR2 FQNEAQ (reference sequence). CDR3 loop: CASSFSGRRNEQFF. The CDR3, as DNA: TGTGCCAGCAGCTTTAGCGGGAGGAGGAATGAGCAGTTCTTC.

With respect to this clone: Its ends do not fully match the called genes, so a read error is possible. The chain has TRBV9 and TRBJ2-1; no clear D gene. Per germline, CDR1 SGDLS and CDR2 YYNGEE. This CDR3 region has 13 residues. The CDR3 protein is CASGVSSYNEQFF. The CDR3 DNA reads as TGTGCCAGCGGCGTCAGCTCCTACAATGAGCAGTTCTTC.

The chain recombines TRBV9 with TRBJ2-3; D not certain. V was pared by 0 bases and J by 5 bases, with 10 bases between. Germline assignment: CDR1 SGDLS and CDR2 YYNGEE. CDR3 length: 14 residues. The CDR3 loop reads CASSVGLQRDTQYF. The CDR3 nucleotides are TGTGCCAGCAGCGTAGGCCTACAGAGAGATACGCAGTATTTT.

This clone was picked up one time. The gene calls are TRBV14 and TRBJ2-2; 8 nucleotides agree with TRBD2. The V and J ends lost 2 bases and 2 bases, in that order; junction bases with no gene match: 4. Germline-derived CDR1 and CDR2 are SGHDN and FVKESK. This CDR3 is built from 16 residues. The DNA of the CDR3 is TGTGCCAGCAGCCAATATAGCGGGACTAACACCGGGGAGCTGTTTTTT. This sequence encodes CASSQYSGTNTGELFF.

This clone has only one observation. The chain combines TRBV18 with TRBJ2-7; 7 nucleotides agree with TRBD1. The CDR3 loop spans 14 amino acids. The V segment lost 2 bases and the J segment 1 base; nucleotides outside the gene matches: 2. Germline CDR1 is KGHSH and CDR2 is LQKENI. CDR3 protein: CASSPARGSYEQYF. CDR3 nucleotide sequence: TGTGCCAGCTCACCAGCCAGGGGGTCCTACGAGCAGTACTTC.

This clone was detected only once. V and J are TRBV28 and TRBJ2-7, with a tentative D call TRBD2 (6 bases). Germline values: CDR1 MDHEN, CDR2 SYDVKM. This CDR3 has 15 amino acids. The germline V and J ends were trimmed by 5 bases and 3 bases, with 17 bases remaining between them. The CDR3 sequence is CASSTGGRALYEQYF. For the CDR3, the DNA is TGTGCCAGCAGTACCGGGGGTCGCGCCCTCTACGAGCAGTACTTC. Combining the CDR3 with reference TRBV28 and TRBJ2-7 gives the whole variable domain DVKVTQSSRYLVKRTGEKVFLECVQDMDHENMFWYRQDPGLGLRLIYFSYDVKMKEKGDIPEGYSVSREKKERFSLILESASTNQTSMYLCASSTGGRALYEQYFGPGTRLTVT.

The V and J genes are TRBV7-2 and TRBJ2-2; 12 bases align to TRBD2. V dropped 1 base and J dropped 5; count of bases not matched to a gene: 5. From germline, CDR1 is SGHTA and CDR2 FQGNSA. This CDR3 spans 17 amino acids. CDR3 sequence: CASSLDRLAGVTGELFF. The CDR3 region has the DNA TGTGCCAGCAGCTTAGACCGACTAGCGGGAGTGACCGGGGAGCTGTTTTTT.

The rearrangement uses TRBV6-6 and TRBJ2-3; 12 bases align to TRBD2. V lost 2 bases and J lost 6; bases outside the gene matches: 3. CDR3 length: 15 residues. Per the germline V gene, CDR1 is MNHNY and CDR2 is SVGAGI (reference sequence). The CDR3 spells CASSYRGTSGDTQYF. Here the CDR3 DNA reads TGTGCCAGCAGTTACAGAGGGACTAGCGGGGATACGCAGTATTTT.

The chain carries TRBV2 and TRBJ1-1; possibly TRBD1 for D (5 bases). Germline V gives CDR1 SNHLY, CDR2 FYNNEI. Trimming took off 7 bases at V and 4 bases at J, with 16 bases between the two ends. This CDR3 contains 14 residues. CDR3 sequence (DNA): TGTGCCAGCACCCCCCAGGGAATAGGCACTGAAGCTTTCTTT. Its protein product is CASTPQGIGTEAFF.

The V and J genes are TRBV27 and TRBJ1-4; 8 bases align to TRBD1. This CDR3 contains 12 residues. J lost 7 bases, V lost 6 bases, and 1 base had no gene match. Per the germline V gene, CDR1 is MNHEY and CDR2 is SMNVEV (reference sequence). CDR3 DNA sequence: TGTGCCAGCAGGACAGGGGCTGAAAAACTGTTTTTT. Translated, it gives CASRTGAEKLFF.

This chain uses TRBV25-1 with TRBJ1-6; D might be TRBD1 (6 bases). CDR1 MGHDK and CDR2 SYGVNS come from the germline V gene. This CDR3 is 16 amino acids long. Trimming took off 3 bases at V and 10 bases at J, with 19 bases between the two ends. For the CDR3, the DNA is TGTGCCAGCAGTGACCCCCAATCAGGGGTGAAGTCACCCCTCCACTTT. It is translated as CASSDPQSGVKSPLHF.

The chain links TRBV5-6 to TRBJ2-7; 14 bases fit TRBD2. Germline CDR1 reads SGHDT; CDR2 reads YYEEEE. This CDR3 is built from 14 residues. The ends lost 4 bases at V and 5 bases at J; junction bases unmatched: 2. The chain's CDR3 is CASSKGLAGDEQYF. DNA for the CDR3: TGTGCCAGCAGCAAGGGACTAGCGGGAGACGAGCAGTACTTC.

The CDR3 loop reads CASSEARMSGLNTEAFF. The CDR3 DNA reads as TGTGCCAGCAGTGAAGCGCGCATGTCAGGTCTAAACACTGAAGCTTTCTTT. This rearrangement joins TRBV6-1 to TRBJ1-1, with D uncertain. V was clipped by 0 bases and J by 2 bases, with 16 bases between them. The CDR3 has 17 amino acids. Germline loops: CDR1 MNHNS, CDR2 SASEGT.

The chain couples TRBV4-3 to TRBJ2-1; D unresolved. There are 13 residues in the CDR3. V was clipped by 0 bases and J by 11 bases, with 11 bases between them. Germline V gene data show CDR1 as LGHNA and CDR2 as YSLEER. CDR3 DNA sequence: TGCGCCAGCAGCCAAGATCTGGGCGTCAAGCAGTTCTTC. Translated: CASSQDLGVKQFF.

The CDR3 sequence: CASRGPSHQPQHF. The DNA for the CDR3 is TGTGCCAGCAGGGGCCCCTCGCATCAGCCCCAGCATTTT. The chain is built from TRBV6-5 and TRBJ1-5; D is ambiguous. This CDR3 region has 13 residues. CDR1 and CDR2 (germline): MNHEY, SVGAGI. Trimming cost V 6 bases and J 5 bases, with 11 bases left between them.

The genes are TRBV7-9 and TRBJ2-6; D may be TRBD2 (6 bases). V lost 8 bases, J lost 1 base, and 15 bases lay in between. Germline CDR1 reads SEHNR; CDR2 reads FQNEAQ (reference sequence). The CDR3 has 16 amino acids. DNA of the CDR3: TGTGCCAGCCCCCTAGCGCTAGTATCTGGGGCCAACGTCCTGACTTTC. Its protein product is CASPLALVSGANVLTF. The whole variable domain, remainder taken from reference TRBV7-9 and TRBJ2-6, is DTGVSQNPRHKITKRGQNVTFRCDPISEHNRLYWYRQTLGQGPEFLTYFQNEAQLEKSRLLSDRFSAERPKGSFSTLEIQRTEQGDSAMYLCASPLALVSGANVLTFGAGSRLTVL.

V gene TRBV19 combines with J gene TRBJ2-1; 9 bases fit TRBD2. Germline CDR1 LNHDA, CDR2 SQIVND (reference sequence). V was clipped by 5 bases and J by 5 bases; unmatched bases: 10. There are 16 residues in the CDR3. CDR3 nucleotides: TGTGCCAGTAGTTTGCCGGGACTAGCTAGGAACAATGAGCAGTTCTTC. Its protein is CASSLPGLARNNEQFF.

This chain joins TRBV6-5 and TRBJ2-5; 7 bases line up with TRBD1. Germline CDR1 reads MNHEY; CDR2 reads SVGAGI. The CDR3 is made up of 15 amino acids. The trim removed 4 bases at V and 1 base at J, leaving 6 bases unmatched. This CDR3 reads CASSWFNRGQETQYF. The CDR3 bases are TGTGCCAGCAGTTGGTTCAACAGGGGCCAAGAGACCCAGTACTTC.

This chain uses TRBV19 with TRBJ2-5; 7 bases are shared with TRBD1. In germline, CDR1 is LNHDA, CDR2 SQIVND (reference sequence). The ends lost 4 bases at V and 5 bases at J; junction bases unmatched: 4. This CDR3 contains 13 residues. DNA of the CDR3: TGTGCCAGTAGTACGACAGGGTCCGAGACCCAGTACTTC. Residues: CASSTTGSETQYF.

This rearrangement joins TRBV2 to TRBJ2-5; the D gene is possibly TRBD2 (7 bases). The DNA end is more similar to TRBJ2-7, so the J call may be wrong. Germline V CDR1 and CDR2: SNHLY, FYNNEI. The CDR3 has 16 residues. Here the CDR3 DNA reads TGTGCCAGCTGGGGGGGGCAGGGGAGTACCCCCTACGAGCAGTACTTC. It codes for CASWGGQGSTPYEQYF.

The rearrangement links TRBV6-5 to TRBJ2-1, with 13 bases matching TRBD2. V lost 4 bases and J lost 6; bases outside the gene matches: 6. The CDR3 is 16 residues long. Germline V gene lookup returns CDR1 MNHEY and CDR2 SVGAGI. CDR3 amino acids: CASSFTSGRVGNEQFF. CDR3 DNA: TGTGCCAGCAGTTTCACTAGCGGGAGGGTAGGCAATGAGCAGTTCTTC.

The chain is built from TRBV5-1 and TRBJ2-1; D unclear. V was cut by 1 base and J by 7 bases, with 6 bases left in between. The V gene's germline CDR1 is SGHRS and CDR2 YFSETQ. This CDR3 has 12 amino acids. The CDR3 nucleotides read TGCGCCAGCAGCTTGTACTCGAATGAGCAGTTCTTC. Its protein product is CASSLYSNEQFF. Complete variable domain (other parts from reference TRBV5-1 and TRBJ2-1): KAGVTQTPRYLIKTRGQQVTLSCSPISGHRSVSWYQQTPGQGLQFLFEYFSETQRNKGNFPGRFSGRQFSNSRSEMNVSTLELGDSALYLCASSLYSNEQFFGPGTRLTVL.

The chain has TRBV28 and TRBJ2-1; TRBD2 agrees at 7 bases. CDR1 is MDHEN, CDR2 SYDVKM, per germline. This CDR3 has 13 residues. Unmatched junction bases numbered 10, after V lost 10 bases and J lost 7 bases. The CDR3 here is CAIMGGSMNEQFF. CDR3 sequence (DNA): TGTGCCATCATGGGCGGGAGTATGAATGAGCAGTTCTTC.

The J gene is TRBJ2-7, the V gene TRBV18, with a weak D call TRBD2 (6 bases). The V and J ends lost 4 bases and 4 bases respectively, with 14 bases between them. The germline CDR1 and CDR2 sequences are KGHSH and LQKENI. This CDR3 region has 14 residues. Written as DNA, the CDR3 is TGTGCCAGCTCACAAACATCCGGGAGATACGAGCAGTACTTC. Its protein product is CASSQTSGRYEQYF.

In its sample, this clone was seen once. The chain joins TRBV28 to TRBJ2-2; D is unresolved. Germline lookup yields CDR1 MDHEN and CDR2 SYDVKM. Trimming stripped 2 bases from V and 4 bases from J, with 11 bases between. The CDR3 has 15 amino acids. The CDR3 spells CASSLTAPGTGELFF. In DNA, the CDR3 is TGTGCCAGCAGTTTAACGGCCCCGGGCACCGGGGAGCTGTTTTTT.

The chain uses TRBV19 and TRBJ2-3; 7 positions agree with TRBD2. The CDR3 is 14 amino acids. J lost 2 bases, V lost 10 bases, and 9 bases had no gene match. CDR1 is LNHDA and CDR2 is SQIVND in the germline V gene (reference sequence). The CDR3 DNA reads as TGTGCCACCGCGACTAGCAGAGTCACAGATACGCAGTATTTT. Protein product: CATATSRVTDTQYF. Filled out from reference TRBV19 and TRBJ2-3, the complete variable domain reads DGGITQSPKYLFRKEGQNVTLSCEQNLNHDAMYWYRQDPGQGLRLIYYSQIVNDFQKGDIAEGYSVSREKKESFPLTVTSAQKNPTAFYLCATATSRVTDTQYFGPGTRLTVL.

This sequence joins TRBV5-1 and TRBJ2-1; 10 bases match TRBD2. Germline CDR1 and CDR2: SGHRS and YFSETQ. The junction had 8 bases not matched to a gene; V was cut back by 1 base and J by 4 bases. This CDR3 region has 17 residues. This CDR3 reads CASSLTSLAGAYNEQFF. The CDR3 DNA reads as TGCGCCAGCAGCTTGACGTCCCTAGCGGGAGCTTACAATGAGCAGTTCTTC. Supplemented by reference TRBV5-1 and TRBJ2-1, the full variable domain reads KAGVTQTPRYLIKTRGQQVTLSCSPISGHRSVSWYQQTPGQGLQFLFEYFSETQRNKGNFPGRFSGRQFSNSRSEMNVSTLELGDSALYLCASSLTSLAGAYNEQFFGPGTRLTVL.

CDR3 residues: CASSLVAGASDTQYF. For the CDR3, the DNA is TGTGCCAGCAGCTTAGTAGCGGGGGCATCAGATACGCAGTATTTT. The chain employs TRBV7-9 and TRBJ2-3; 9 nucleotides line up with TRBD2. Germline-derived CDR1 and CDR2 are SEHNR and FQNEAQ (reference sequence). CDR3 length: 15 amino acids. Trimming at V came to 1 base and at J to 4 bases, leaving 3 bases not matched to a gene.